This passage covers 10 T cell receptor beta chains from one sample sequenced in a study of cytomegalovirus exposure and HLA in healthy donors (dated by TCRdb to the late 2010s). Libraries were built with the immunoSEQ multiplex PCR assay. For the multiplex PCR, a mixture combining 60 forward primers for TCR Vbeta segments and 13 reverse primers for TCR Jbeta segments was used. TCRdb mirrors the immuneACCESS table, restricted to in-frame sequences. Some clones are absent from its copies; in checked studies, under half trace to an unresolved V gene, and the reason for the others is unknown. This sample lists about 170,000 clones; roughly 70% were detected once. Of the sample, 4.5% to 5.5% is held by the ten largest clones. The sequencing sample was made of PBMCs. The receptor set was obtained from a woman aged 18-35 years in good health and CMV-seropositive.

The chain links TRBV15 to TRBJ2-3; TRBD1 might be the D (6 bases). Germline assignment: CDR1 LNHNV and CDR2 YYDKDF (reference sequence). The CDR3 consists of 14 residues. The V end was cut by 5 bases, the J end by 7 bases, with 16 bases between. In nucleotides, the CDR3 is TGTGCCACCAGCGTTAGTATGGGGGCCCATACGCAGTATTTT. Residues: CATSVSMGAHTQYF. Looking up the rest from reference TRBV15 and TRBJ2-3 gives the full variable domain: DAMVIQNPRYQVTQFGKPVTLSCSQTLNHNVMYWYQQKSSQAPKLLFHYYDKDFNNEADTPDNFQSRRPNTSFCFLDIRSPGLGDTAMYLCATSVSMGAHTQYFGPGTRLTVL.

The chain recombines TRBV28 with TRBJ2-3; D call uncertain. CDR1 MDHEN and CDR2 SYDVKM come from the germline V gene. V was clipped by 7 bases and J by 0 bases, with 8 bases between them. The CDR3 consists of 13 residues. The CDR3 region has the DNA TGTGCCAGCAATTATGCGAGCACAGATACGCAGTATTTT. Its translation: CASNYASTDTQYF.

The chain couples TRBV7-3 to TRBJ2-2, with 8 positions matching TRBD1. This CDR3 is 16 amino acids long. The germline V gene encodes CDR1 SGHTA and CDR2 FQGTGA. V was clipped by 6 bases and J by 1 base; unmatched bases: 7. CDR3 loop: CASRRPGQENTGELFF. CDR3 DNA sequence: TGTGCCAGCAGGAGACCGGGACAGGAGAACACCGGGGAGCTGTTTTTT. Looking up the rest from reference TRBV7-3 and TRBJ2-2 gives the full variable domain: GAGVSQTPSNKVTEKGKYVELRCDPISGHTALYWYRQSLGQGPEFLIYFQGTGAADDSGLPNDRFFAVRPEGSVSTLKIQRTERGDSAVYLCASRRPGQENTGELFFGEGSRLTVL.

With regard to this clone: At one of its ends the junction is not consistent with the germline gene, which may arise from a read error. V and J are TRBV7-9 and TRBJ2-7; TRBD1 is a possible D gene (5 bases). Per the germline V gene, CDR1 is SEHNR and CDR2 is FQNEAQ (reference sequence). The CDR3 has 13 amino acids. The CDR3, as DNA: TGTTCCAGCAGCTCACGCGACAGCTACGAGCAGTACTTC. Protein product: CSSSSRDSYEQYF. The full variable domain, with the rest looked up from reference TRBV7-9 and TRBJ2-7, is DTGVSQNPRHKITKRGQNVTFRCDPISEHNRLYWYRQTLGQGPEFLTYFQNEAQLEKSRLLSDRFSAERPKGSFSTLEIQRTEQGDSAMYLCSSSSRDSYEQYFGPGTRLTVT.

The chain recombines TRBV6-5 with TRBJ2-3, with D maybe TRBD2 (6 bases). This CDR3 is 15 amino acids long. Germline lookup yields CDR1 MNHEY and CDR2 SVGAGI. Deletions cut 2 bases from V and 3 bases from J, with 12 bases between. CDR3 sequence reads: CASSYMSEGTDTQYF. The DNA for the CDR3 is TGTGCCAGCAGTTACATGTCGGAGGGTACAGATACGCAGTATTTT.

The V call is TRBV30, the J call TRBJ1-2; 7 positions match TRBD1. The germline CDR1 and CDR2 sequences are GTSNPN and SVGIG (reference sequence). The CDR3 consists of 14 residues. With V trimmed by 3 bases and J by 3 bases, 7 bases remained unmatched. The CDR3 DNA is TGTGCCTGGAGCTTACCGGGACAGTACTATGGCTACACCTTC. It translates to CAWSLPGQYYGYTF.

The chain links TRBV13 to TRBJ1-4, with 8 positions matching TRBD1. This CDR3 is built from 19 residues. The J segment lost 6 bases and the V segment lost 0 bases, leaving 15 bases of the junction unmatched. The germline V gene encodes CDR1 PRHDT and CDR2 FYEKMQ (reference sequence). CDR3 region: CASSLGRPDRQGAYEKLFF. CDR3 DNA sequence: TGTGCCAGCAGCTTAGGCCGCCCGGACCGCCAGGGGGCATATGAAAAACTGTTTTTT.

Only a few counts were recorded for this clone. The chain has TRBV6-5 and TRBJ2-7; possibly TRBD1 for D (5 bases). V dropped 4 bases and J dropped 2 bases, with 12 bases sitting between them. This CDR3 comprises 14 residues. Germline V CDR1 and CDR2: MNHEY, SVGAGI. Here the CDR3 DNA reads TGTGCCAGCAGTTTTAACAGGCTCACCTACGAGCAGTACTTC. Its protein is CASSFNRLTYEQYF.

The V call is TRBV10-3, the J call TRBJ2-1, with 8 bases fitting TRBD1. The CDR3 runs 13 residues. Germline CDR1 is ENHRY and CDR2 is SYGVKD. V lost 6 bases to trimming and J lost 5 bases; unmatched junction nucleotides: 3. The DNA for the CDR3 is TGTGCCATCAGGGACAGGGCGAACAATGAGCAGTTCTTC. It codes for CAIRDRANNEQFF.

This clone occurred a few times. This chain connects TRBV2 to TRBJ2-3, with 7 nucleotides matching TRBD1. Germline V gene data show CDR1 as SNHLY and CDR2 as FYNNEI. The CDR3 is made up of 18 amino acids. V was clipped by 4 bases and J by 0 bases; unmatched bases: 13. CDR3 bases: TGTGCCAGCAGTGCGACCGACGGGGACAGATTTAGCACAGATACGCAGTATTTT. Its protein is CASSATDGDRFSTDTQYF.